This TCR beta chain was retrieved from a study of blood T cells in healthy people across ages. This CDR3 is 14 amino acids long. A second PCR, run for about 6 to 11 cycles, used a sample-barcoded 5' primer plus a J-beta primer mix. TCRdb used MiXCR to reprocess the 5' RACE reads, holding one entry per CDR3 protein. The sample contains about 720,000 distinct CDR3 sequences, around 25% of which appear only once. These same data were also listed under a study on T cells of mothers and their children. This second study notes: The TCR beta CDR3 read count exceeded 8.5 million for each mother and was 2.5 million to 3 million for each child. TCR recombination output is shaped by thymic selection similarly in related and unrelated pairs. Overlap in related mother-child pairs always slightly exceeded unrelated pairs, never significantly. Detection yielded no persistent microchimeric T cell clones.

The rearrangement uses TRBV21-1 and TRBJ1-2; the DNA was not used to check the table's D call, TRBD1. TRBV21-1 is classified as a pseudogene. Sequenced input: blood. The sequence derives from a boy younger than 18 in good health. CDR3 coding DNA: TGTGCCAGCATCCCGGGACCCTCTAACTATGGCTACACCTTC. Translated: CASIPGPSNYGYTF.